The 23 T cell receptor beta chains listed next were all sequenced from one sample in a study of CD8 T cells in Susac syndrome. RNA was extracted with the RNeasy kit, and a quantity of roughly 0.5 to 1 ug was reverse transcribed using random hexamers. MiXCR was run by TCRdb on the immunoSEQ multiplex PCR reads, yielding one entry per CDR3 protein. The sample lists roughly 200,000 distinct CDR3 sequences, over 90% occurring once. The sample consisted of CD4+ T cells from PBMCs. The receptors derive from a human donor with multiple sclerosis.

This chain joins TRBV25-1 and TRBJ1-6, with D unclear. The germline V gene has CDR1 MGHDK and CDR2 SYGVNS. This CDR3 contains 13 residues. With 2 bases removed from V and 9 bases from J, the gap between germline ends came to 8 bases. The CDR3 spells CASSENGISPLHF. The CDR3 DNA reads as TGTGCCAGCAGTGAAAATGGCATTTCACCCCTCCACTTT.

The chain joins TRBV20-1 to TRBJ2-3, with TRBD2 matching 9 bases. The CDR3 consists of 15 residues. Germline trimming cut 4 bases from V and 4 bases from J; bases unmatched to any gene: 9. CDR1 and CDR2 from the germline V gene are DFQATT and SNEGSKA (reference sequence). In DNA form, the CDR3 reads TGCAGTGCTACCCGAGGGACTAGCAAGTCAGATACGCAGTATTTT. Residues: CSATRGTSKSDTQYF.

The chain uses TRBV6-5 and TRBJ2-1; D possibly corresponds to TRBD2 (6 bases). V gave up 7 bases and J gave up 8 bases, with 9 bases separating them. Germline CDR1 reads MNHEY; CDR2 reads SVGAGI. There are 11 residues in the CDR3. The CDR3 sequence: CASTRRDEQFF. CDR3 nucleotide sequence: TGTGCCAGCACCCGGAGGGATGAGCAGTTCTTC.

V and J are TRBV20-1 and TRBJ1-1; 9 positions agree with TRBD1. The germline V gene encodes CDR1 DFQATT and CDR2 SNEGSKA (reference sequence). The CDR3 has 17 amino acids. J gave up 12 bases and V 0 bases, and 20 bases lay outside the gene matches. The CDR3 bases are TGCAGTGCTAGAGATGGTGACAGGGGGTCAGGGCCTGGGCTGACTTTCTTT. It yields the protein CSARDGDRGSGPGLTFF.

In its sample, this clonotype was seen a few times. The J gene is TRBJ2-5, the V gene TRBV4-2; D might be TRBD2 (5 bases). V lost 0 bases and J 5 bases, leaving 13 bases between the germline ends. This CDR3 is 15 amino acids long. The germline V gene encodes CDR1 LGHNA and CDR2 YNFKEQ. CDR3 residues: CASSQDRKGEETQYF. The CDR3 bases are TGTGCCAGCAGCCAAGATCGAAAGGGAGAGGAGACCCAGTACTTC.

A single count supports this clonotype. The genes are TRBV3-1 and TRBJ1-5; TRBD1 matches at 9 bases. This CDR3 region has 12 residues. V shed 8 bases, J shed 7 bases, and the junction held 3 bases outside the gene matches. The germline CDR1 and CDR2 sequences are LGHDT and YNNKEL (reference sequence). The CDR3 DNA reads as TGTGCCAGCGGACAGGGGAAACAGCCCCAGCATTTT. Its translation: CASGQGKQPQHF.

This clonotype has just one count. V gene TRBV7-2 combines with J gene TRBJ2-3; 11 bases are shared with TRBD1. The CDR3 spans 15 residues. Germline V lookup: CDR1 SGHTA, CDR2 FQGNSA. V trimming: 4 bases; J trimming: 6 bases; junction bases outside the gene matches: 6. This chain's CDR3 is CASSWAGTGGDTQYF. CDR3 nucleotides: TGTGCCAGCAGCTGGGCCGGGACAGGGGGGGATACGCAGTATTTT.

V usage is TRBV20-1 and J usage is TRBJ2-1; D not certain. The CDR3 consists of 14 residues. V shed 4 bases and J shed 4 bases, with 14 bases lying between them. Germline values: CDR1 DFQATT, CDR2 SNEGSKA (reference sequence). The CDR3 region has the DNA TGCAGTGCTACAGGATACCTGATTTACAATGAGCAGTTCTTC. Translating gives CSATGYLIYNEQFF.

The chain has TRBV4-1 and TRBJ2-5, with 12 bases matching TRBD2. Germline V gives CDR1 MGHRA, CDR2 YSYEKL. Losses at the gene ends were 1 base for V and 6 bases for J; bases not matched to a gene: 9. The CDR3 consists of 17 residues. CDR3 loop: CASSQATTSGGLKTQYF. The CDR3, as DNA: TGCGCCAGCAGCCAAGCCACGACTAGCGGGGGCTTAAAGACCCAGTACTTC.

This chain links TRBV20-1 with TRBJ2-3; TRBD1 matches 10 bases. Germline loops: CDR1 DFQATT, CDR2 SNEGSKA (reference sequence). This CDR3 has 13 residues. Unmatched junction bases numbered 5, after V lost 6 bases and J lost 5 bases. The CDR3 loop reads CSARTGGIDTQYF. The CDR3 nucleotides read TGCAGTGCCCGGACAGGGGGGATAGATACGCAGTATTTT.

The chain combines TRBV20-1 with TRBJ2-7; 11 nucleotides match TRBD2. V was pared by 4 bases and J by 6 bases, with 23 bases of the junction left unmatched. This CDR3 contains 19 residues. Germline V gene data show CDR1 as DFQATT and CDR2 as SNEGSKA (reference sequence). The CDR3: CSAKGPTSGGSPTFGEQYF. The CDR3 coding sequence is TGCAGTGCTAAAGGTCCAACTAGCGGGGGCTCGCCCACTTTCGGCGAGCAGTACTTC.

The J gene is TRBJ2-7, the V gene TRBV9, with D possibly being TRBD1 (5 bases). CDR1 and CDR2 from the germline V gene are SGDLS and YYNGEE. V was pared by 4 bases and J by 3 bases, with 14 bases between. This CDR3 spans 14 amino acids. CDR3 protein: CASSPRALGYEQYF. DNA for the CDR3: TGTGCCAGCAGCCCCAGGGCCCTCGGCTACGAGCAGTACTTC.

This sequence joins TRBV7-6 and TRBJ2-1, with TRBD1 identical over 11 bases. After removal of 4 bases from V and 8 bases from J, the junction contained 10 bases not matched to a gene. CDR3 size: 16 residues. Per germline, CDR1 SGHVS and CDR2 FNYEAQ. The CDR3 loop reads CASSSLGQGVLDEQFF. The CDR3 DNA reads TGTGCCAGCAGCTCCCTGGGACAGGGGGTTCTTGATGAGCAGTTCTTC. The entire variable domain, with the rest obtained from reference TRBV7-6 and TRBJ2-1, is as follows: GAGVSQSPRYKVTKRGQDVALRCDPISGHVSLYWYRQALGQGPEFLTYFNYEAQQDKSGLPNDRFSAERPEGSISTLTIQRTEQRDSAMYRCASSSLGQGVLDEQFFGPGTRLTVL.

In DNA, the CDR3 is TGCAGTTCCGCCCGGACTGTGAGAGATACGCAGTATTTT. Amino acid sequence: CSSARTVRDTQYF. The chain is built from TRBV20-1 and TRBJ2-3, with D perhaps matching TRBD2 (5 bases). Looked up from germline, CDR1 is DFQATT and CDR2 is SNEGSKA (reference sequence). V dropped 8 bases and J dropped 5 bases, with 17 bases sitting between them. This CDR3 is 13 amino acids long.

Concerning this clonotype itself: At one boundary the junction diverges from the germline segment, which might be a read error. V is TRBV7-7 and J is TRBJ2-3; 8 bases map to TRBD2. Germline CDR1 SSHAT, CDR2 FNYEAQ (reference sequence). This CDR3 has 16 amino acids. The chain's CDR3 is CASSLGTAGGLDTQYF. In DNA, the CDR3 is TGTGCTAGCAGCTTAGGCACGGCGGGGGGCCTAGATACGCAGTATTTT.

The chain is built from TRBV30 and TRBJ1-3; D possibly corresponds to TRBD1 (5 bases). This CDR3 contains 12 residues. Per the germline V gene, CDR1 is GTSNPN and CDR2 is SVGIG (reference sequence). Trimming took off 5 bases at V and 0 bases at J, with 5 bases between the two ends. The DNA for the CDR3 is TGTGCCTGGGGGGCCTCTGGAAACACCATATATTTT. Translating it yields CAWGASGNTIYF.

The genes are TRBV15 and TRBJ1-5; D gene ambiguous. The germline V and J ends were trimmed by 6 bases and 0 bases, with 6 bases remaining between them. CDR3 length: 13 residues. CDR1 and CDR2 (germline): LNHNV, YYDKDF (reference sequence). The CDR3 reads CATSVDSNQPQHF. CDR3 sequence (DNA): TGTGCCACCAGTGTTGATAGCAATCAGCCCCAGCATTTT.

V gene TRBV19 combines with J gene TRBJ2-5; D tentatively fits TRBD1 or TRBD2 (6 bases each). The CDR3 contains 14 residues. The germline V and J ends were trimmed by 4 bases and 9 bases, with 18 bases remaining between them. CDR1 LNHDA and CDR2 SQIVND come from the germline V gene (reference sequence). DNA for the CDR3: TGTGCCAGTAGTACGGAGGGGGGCGCTCCTTCCCAGTACTTC. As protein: CASSTEGGAPSQYF.

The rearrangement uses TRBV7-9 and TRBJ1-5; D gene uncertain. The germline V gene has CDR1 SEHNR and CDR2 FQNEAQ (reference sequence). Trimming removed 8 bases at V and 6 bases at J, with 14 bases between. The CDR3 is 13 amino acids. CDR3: CASCQEIGQPQHF. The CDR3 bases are TGTGCCAGCTGCCAGGAGATTGGTCAGCCCCAGCATTTT.

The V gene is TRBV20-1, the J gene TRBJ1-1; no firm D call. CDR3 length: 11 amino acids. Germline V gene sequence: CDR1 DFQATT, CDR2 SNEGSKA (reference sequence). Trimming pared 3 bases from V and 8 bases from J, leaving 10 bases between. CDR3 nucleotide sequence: TGCAGTGCTAGGCAGGTCGAAGAAGCTTTCTTT. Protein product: CSARQVEEAFF.

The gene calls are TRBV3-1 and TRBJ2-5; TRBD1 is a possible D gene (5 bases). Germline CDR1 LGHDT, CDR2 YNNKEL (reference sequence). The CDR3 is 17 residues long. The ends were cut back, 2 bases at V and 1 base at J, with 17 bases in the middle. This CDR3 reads CASSQFGRVGSQETQYF. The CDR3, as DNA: TGTGCCAGCAGCCAATTTGGCAGGGTGGGAAGCCAAGAGACCCAGTACTTC.

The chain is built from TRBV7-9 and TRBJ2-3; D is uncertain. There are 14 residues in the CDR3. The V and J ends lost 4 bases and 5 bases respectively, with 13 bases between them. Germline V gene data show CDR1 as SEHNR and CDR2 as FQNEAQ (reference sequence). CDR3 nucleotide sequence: TGTGCCAGCAGCTCCGGATACCTAGGAGATACGCAGTATTTT. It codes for CASSSGYLGDTQYF.

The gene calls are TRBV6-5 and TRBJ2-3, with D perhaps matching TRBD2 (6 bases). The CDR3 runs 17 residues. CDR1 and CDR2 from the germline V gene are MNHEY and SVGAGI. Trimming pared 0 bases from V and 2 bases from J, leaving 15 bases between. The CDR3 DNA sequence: TGTGCCAGCAGTTACTCGATTACTAGCCTACCCACAGATACGCAGTATTTT. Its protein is CASSYSITSLPTDTQYF.